The 11 T cell receptor beta chains below come from one sample, sequenced in a study of regulatory T cells in long-lasting Graves disease. Investigators prepared the TCR beta libraries by applying iRepertoire HTBI primers and Arm-PCR of CDR3 regions. TCRdb called the multiplex PCR reads again in MiXCR, with one record for every CDR3 protein. Among around 500,000 distinct CDR3 sequences, approximately 12% were seen once, and the ten largest hold 7.5% to 9%. The time point: newly diagnosed GD, antithyroid drugs for less than 3 months. PBMCs provided the RNA from which the TCR library was made. These data were likewise used in another study, on T cells in Graves' hyperthyroidism and ophthalmopathy.

Sequencing used peripheral blood mononuclear cells (PBMCs), obtained at new diagnosis, from a patient treated with antithyroid drugs. All receptors come from a woman in her thirties with Graves disease.

This clonotype was observed at least ten times. The rearrangement uses TRBV20-1 and TRBJ1-1; D is uncertain. Germline CDR1 and CDR2: DFQATT and SNEGSKA (reference sequence). V was cut by 3 bases and J by 3 bases, with 11 bases left in between. The CDR3 runs to 13 residues. The CDR3 DNA follows: TGCAGTGCTAGTATCACAGATTACACTGAAGCTTTCTTT. As protein: CSASITDYTEAFF.

This clonotype came up many times. The chain uses TRBV9 and TRBJ2-5, with unresolved D. The CDR3 has 13 amino acids. Germline CDR1 and CDR2: SGDLS and YYNGEE. Trimming removed 2 bases from V and 5 bases from J, with 10 bases in between. The DNA of the CDR3 is TGTGCCAGCAGCGTCACCGGGCGGGAGACCCAGTACTTC. This sequence encodes CASSVTGRETQYF.

Concerning this clonotype itself: The conserved closing phenylalanine or tryptophan is absent in this CDR3, likely reflecting a read error. No DNA is shown, since the ends of the CDR3 on it are uncertain; the CDR3 is the one TCRdb lists. The chain is built from TRBV6-1 and TRBJ2-4; the D segment call TRBD2 is taken from the table without a DNA check. Per germline, CDR1 MNHNS and CDR2 SASEGT. The CDR3 sequence runs 17 residues, both termini included. CDR3 amino acids: CATGILAGGRETQYFGP.

This clonotype was detected a few times. The chain carries TRBV7-9 and TRBJ2-1; possible D gene TRBD2, 5 bases. The J call is uncertain, as TRBJ2-5 better fits the DNA end. Germline V gene sequence: CDR1 SEHNR, CDR2 FQNEAQ (reference sequence). This CDR3 is built from 13 residues. DNA for the CDR3: TGTGCCAGCAGCTTGGACTTTCAAGAGACCCAGTACTTC. It is translated as CASSLDFQETQYF.

This clonotype was counted many times. DNA of the CDR3: TGCAGTGCTAGAGTCGCAGGGGGCTATGGCTACACCTTC. Its translation is CSARVAGGYGYTF. J is TRBJ1-2 and V is TRBV20-1; TRBD1 aligns across 7 bases. The CDR3 is made up of 13 amino acids. From germline, CDR1 is DFQATT and CDR2 SNEGSKA (reference sequence). The J segment lost 4 bases and the V segment lost 1 base, leaving 3 bases of the junction unmatched.

This clonotype was seen at least ten times. V and J are TRBV28 and TRBJ2-7; 11 bases line up with TRBD2. The CDR3 covers 14 residues. Germline trimming cut 10 bases from V and 7 bases from J; bases unmatched to any gene: 12. Germline V lookup: CDR1 MDHEN, CDR2 SYDVKM. The CDR3: CATETSGDLVEQYF. The CDR3 DNA sequence: TGTGCCACCGAGACTAGCGGGGACCTAGTTGAGCAGTACTTC.

This clonotype was seen many times. V gene TRBV29-1 combines with J gene TRBJ2-1; TRBD1 aligns across 10 bases. This CDR3 contains 20 residues. V lost 4 bases and J lost 0; bases outside the gene matches: 18. Germline values: CDR1 SQVTM, CDR2 ANQGSEA. This chain's CDR3 is CSVVLSGQGWFRSSYNEQFF. As DNA, the CDR3 is TGCAGCGTTGTTTTATCGGGACAGGGGTGGTTTCGGAGCTCCTACAATGAGCAGTTCTTC.

This clonotype occurred many times. The chain couples TRBV3-1 to TRBJ1-2; 7 nucleotides line up with TRBD1. V gave up 4 bases and J gave up 5 bases; unmatched junction bases: 7. This CDR3 has 14 amino acids. CDR1 and CDR2 (germline): LGHDT, YNNKEL (reference sequence). The CDR3 sequence: CASSRGDSPYGYTF. The CDR3 bases are TGTGCCAGCAGCCGCGGGGACAGCCCATATGGCTACACCTTC.

This clonotype was seen ten or more times. The rearrangement uses TRBV4-3 and TRBJ1-1; D not resolved. V was clipped by 4 bases and J by 4 bases, with 13 bases between them. CDR3 size: 14 residues. Germline V gene lookup returns CDR1 LGHNA and CDR2 YSLEER. CDR3: CASSRKWMSTEAFF. The CDR3 DNA reads TGCGCCAGCAGCCGCAAATGGATGAGCACTGAAGCTTTCTTT.

The chain employs TRBV15 and TRBJ2-1; the match to TRBD2 covers 9 bases. V lost 1 base, J lost 5 bases, and 6 bases stayed unmatched. From germline, CDR1 is LNHNV and CDR2 YYDKDF (reference sequence). This CDR3 spans 16 amino acids. The CDR3: CATSRVGGRANNEQFF. Written as DNA, the CDR3 is TGTGCCACCAGCAGAGTTGGCGGGAGGGCTAACAATGAGCAGTTCTTC. The full variable domain, its missing parts supplied by reference TRBV15 and TRBJ2-1, is DAMVIQNPRYQVTQFGKPVTLSCSQTLNHNVMYWYQQKSSQAPKLLFHYYDKDFNNEADTPDNFQSRRPNTSFCFLDIRSPGLGDTAMYLCATSRVGGRANNEQFFGPGTRLTVL.

V usage is TRBV20-1 and J usage is TRBJ2-5; D not certain. With 3 bases removed from V and 14 bases from J, the gap between germline ends came to 16 bases. The CDR3 runs 11 residues. Germline CDR1 DFQATT, CDR2 SNEGSKA (reference sequence). CDR3 DNA: TGCAGTGCTAGTCCGGCGTTAAGGCTTTACTTC. The encoded protein is CSASPALRLYF.